The 31 T cell receptor beta chains listed next were all sequenced from one sample in a study of blood T cell repertoires in COVID-19. This table comes from immunoSEQ multiplex PCR, and its TCRdb copy is limited to in-frame clones, with some not included. The sample lists about 210,000 clones; about 84% were seen once. The sample taken for sequencing was PBMCs or T cells enriched from blood (not recorded which). These receptors all stem from a man aged 25 to 40 with acute COVID-19.

CDR3 sequence: CASSLGQGGSYEQYF. The CDR3 DNA sequence: TGTGCCAGCAGCTTAGGGCAGGGTGGCTCCTACGAGCAGTACTTC. The chain employs TRBV11-2 and TRBJ2-7; perhaps TRBD1 as D (5 bases). Germline V lookup: CDR1 SGHAT, CDR2 FQNNGV. Deletions cut 1 base from V and 0 bases from J, with 10 bases between. The CDR3 covers 15 residues. Full variable domain (missing parts from reference TRBV11-2 and TRBJ2-7): EAGVAQSPRYKIIEKRQSVAFWCNPISGHATLYWYQQILGQGPKLLIQFQNNGVVDDSQLPKDRFSAERLKGVDSTLKIQPAKLEDSAVYLCASSLGQGGSYEQYFGPGTRLTVT.

The chain couples TRBV18 to TRBJ1-1, with unresolved D. This CDR3 contains 15 residues. Trimming shortened V by 3 bases and J by 0 bases, and 11 bases separated the two germline ends. From germline, CDR1 is KGHSH and CDR2 LQKENI. The CDR3 reads CASSPGQAMNTEAFF. CDR3 in DNA: TGTGCCAGCTCACCGGGCCAGGCGATGAACACTGAAGCTTTCTTT.

The rearrangement uses TRBV3-1 (or the pseudogene TRBV3-2) and TRBJ2-7; perhaps TRBD2 as D (6 bases). V dropped 6 bases and J dropped 2 bases, with 23 bases sitting between them. The CDR3 runs 17 residues. Germline lookup yields CDR1 LGHDT and CDR2 YNNKEL (reference sequence). The CDR3 spells CASSPARVGTATYEQYF. The CDR3 bases are TGTGCCAGCAGTCCGGCCCGTGTCGGGACTGCCACCTACGAGCAGTACTTC.

This chain joins TRBV2 and TRBJ1-5; TRBD1 is a possible D gene (5 bases). Germline lookup yields CDR1 SNHLY and CDR2 FYNNEI. With 1 base removed from V and 7 bases from J, the gap between germline ends came to 14 bases. This CDR3 comprises 15 residues. The CDR3 spells CASSEGVEGNQPQHF. The DNA of the CDR3 is TGTGCCAGCAGTGAAGGAGTGGAGGGGAACCAGCCCCAGCATTTT. Complete variable domain (other parts from reference TRBV2 and TRBJ1-5): EPEVTQTPSHQVTQMGQEVILRCVPISNHLYFYWYRQILGQKVEFLVSFYNNEISEKSEIFDDQFSVERPDGSNFTLKIRSTKLEDSAMYFCASSEGVEGNQPQHFGDGTRLSIL.

The rearrangement joins TRBV5-1 to TRBJ2-2; 9 nucleotides agree with TRBD1. Looked up from germline, CDR1 is SGHRS and CDR2 is YFSETQ. The CDR3 has 14 residues. V shed 0 bases and J 6 bases; nucleotides not matched to a gene: 0. CDR3 sequence (DNA): TGCGCCAGCAGCTTGGGGGACAGGGCCGGGGAGCTGTTTTTT. Encoded protein: CASSLGDRAGELFF. Supplemented by reference TRBV5-1 and TRBJ2-2, the full variable domain reads KAGVTQTPRYLIKTRGQQVTLSCSPISGHRSVSWYQQTPGQGLQFLFEYFSETQRNKGNFPGRFSGRQFSNSRSEMNVSTLELGDSALYLCASSLGDRAGELFFGEGSRLTVL.

The CDR3 sequence is CATGGHISRYEQYF. CDR3 DNA sequence: TGTGCCACAGGGGGGCACATCAGTCGATACGAGCAGTACTTC. The chain uses TRBV28 and TRBJ2-7, with a tentative D call TRBD1 (7 bases). Germline V CDR1 and CDR2: MDHEN, SYDVKM. Trimming removed 10 bases at V and 4 bases at J, with 20 bases between. The CDR3 is 14 amino acids.

This clone showed up just once. V gene TRBV7-6 combines with J gene TRBJ2-5; D may be TRBD1 (5 bases). The V gene lost 4 bases and the J gene lost 3 bases, with 9 bases spanning the gap. The germline gives CDR1 SGHVS, CDR2 FNYEAQ. This CDR3 region has 13 residues. CDR3: CASSSIREETQYF. The CDR3 DNA reads as TGTGCCAGCAGCTCAATCAGGGAAGAGACCCAGTACTTC.

The chain couples TRBV6-1 to TRBJ1-6; no clear D gene. The V gene lost 3 bases and the J gene lost 8 bases, with 29 bases spanning the gap. Germline CDR1 reads MNHNS; CDR2 reads SASEGT. The length of the CDR3 is 20 residues. DNA of the CDR3: TGTGCCAGCAGTGAGCTTTTAACCCGAACGGGTATAGGTGTGGATTCACCCCTCCACTTT. As protein: CASSELLTRTGIGVDSPLHF.

This rearrangement joins TRBV5-1 to TRBJ1-3, with 10 bases aligning to TRBD1. The CDR3 spans 16 residues. Losses at the gene ends were 4 bases for V and 4 bases for J; bases not matched to a gene: 8. The germline V gene encodes CDR1 SGHRS and CDR2 YFSETQ. DNA for the CDR3: TGCGCCAGCAGCCGGCCCGGGACAGGGGAAGGAAACACCATATATTTT. This gives the protein CASSRPGTGEGNTIYF.

This CDR3 is CASSGGQGRRNEQFF. As DNA, the CDR3 is TGTGCCAGCAGTGGGGGGCAGGGGCGGAGGAATGAGCAGTTCTTC. V gene TRBV25-1 combines with J gene TRBJ2-1, with D maybe TRBD1 (6 bases). The CDR3 runs 15 residues. The germline V and J ends were trimmed by 4 bases and 7 bases, with 17 bases remaining between them. The germline V gene encodes CDR1 MGHDK and CDR2 SYGVNS.

This chain links TRBV27 with TRBJ1-1, with TRBD1 matching 7 bases. After removal of 6 bases from V and 5 bases from J, the junction contained 3 bases not matched to a gene. The CDR3 runs 12 residues. In germline, CDR1 is MNHEY, CDR2 SMNVEV (reference sequence). The CDR3 coding sequence is TGTGCCAGCAGGACAGGGAGGACTGAAGCTTTCTTT. Residues: CASRTGRTEAFF.

The chain is built from TRBV6-6 and TRBJ2-7; TRBD1 is a possible D gene (6 bases). The germline CDR1 and CDR2 sequences are MNHNY and SVGAGI (reference sequence). The germline V and J ends were trimmed by 2 bases and 5 bases, with 19 bases remaining between them. This CDR3 comprises 16 residues. CDR3 DNA: TGTGCCAGCAGTTACCCTTGGCAGGGGAAGTACCACGAGCAGTACTTC. Translating it yields CASSYPWQGKYHEQYF.

This chain joins TRBV10-2 and TRBJ1-1; no reliable D call. V lost 0 bases, J lost 8 bases, and 7 bases lay in between. The germline V gene has CDR1 WSHSY and CDR2 SAAADI. The CDR3 has 12 residues. The CDR3 nucleotides are TGCGCCAGCAGTGAGTCGAGCAGGGAAGCTTTCTTT. Translated, it gives CASSESSREAFF.

The chain combines TRBV9 with TRBJ1-2; 7 bases map to TRBD1. The CDR3 runs 16 residues. Germline V gene data show CDR1 as SGDLS and CDR2 as YYNGEE. Trimming at V came to 3 bases and at J to 3 bases, leaving 11 bases not matched to a gene. CDR3 DNA sequence: TGTGCCAGCAGCGGCAGTAAGGGGGCTAGCGACTATGGCTACACCTTC. It codes for CASSGSKGASDYGYTF.

The chain employs TRBV24-1 and TRBJ1-5, with D perhaps matching TRBD1 (6 bases). V was cut by 3 bases and J by 6 bases, with 14 bases left in between. Germline CDR1 is KGHDR and CDR2 is SFDVKD. CDR3 size: 15 residues. In nucleotides, the CDR3 is TGTGCCACCAGTGATCCGCAGGGGCCGAGTCAGCCCCAGCATTTT. It specifies CATSDPQGPSQPQHF.

The chain links TRBV19 to TRBJ1-2; no reliable D call. The CDR3 runs 17 residues. The germline V gene has CDR1 LNHDA and CDR2 SQIVND (reference sequence). The germline V and J ends were trimmed by 5 bases and 0 bases, with 19 bases remaining between them. CDR3 coding DNA: TGTGCCAGTAGTCCGGTCGCAACGTTCGGTTCTAACTATGGCTACACCTTC. Encoded protein: CASSPVATFGSNYGYTF.

The sample holds a few counts of this clone. This chain links TRBV28 with TRBJ1-1; the D is unclear. Germline lookup yields CDR1 MDHEN and CDR2 SYDVKM. This CDR3 contains 16 residues. V was pared by 3 bases and J by 0 bases, with 14 bases between. CDR3 sequence reads: CASSFAGTELNTEAFF. The CDR3 DNA is TGTGCCAGCAGTTTTGCTGGAACGGAGTTGAACACTGAAGCTTTCTTT.

The CDR3 region has the DNA TGTGCCAGCAGTTACATGGCGGGGGACACTGAAGCTTTCTTT. Protein: CASSYMAGDTEAFF. The chain couples TRBV6-5 to TRBJ1-1; D might be TRBD1 (5 bases). The ends were cut back, 2 bases at V and 3 bases at J, with 10 bases in the middle. Germline V gene sequence: CDR1 MNHEY, CDR2 SVGAGI. The CDR3 runs to 14 residues.

The chain has TRBV11-2 and TRBJ2-7, with TRBD2 matching over 16 bases. V shed 4 bases and J 6 bases; nucleotides not matched to a gene: 9. CDR3 size: 17 residues. Looked up from germline, CDR1 is SGHAT and CDR2 is FQNNGV. The CDR3 sequence is CASSWGLAGGLPGEQYF. DNA for the CDR3: TGTGCCAGCAGCTGGGGACTAGCGGGGGGGCTCCCGGGCGAGCAGTACTTC.

The table lists this clone with a count of one. Other nucleotide sequences in the sample specify the same CDR3. The V call is TRBV5-1, the J call TRBJ1-2; D may be TRBD1 (6 bases). The germline V gene has CDR1 SGHRS and CDR2 YFSETQ. CDR3 length equals 12 residues. Trimming left V 7 bases short and J 1 base short, with 8 bases between. CDR3 sequence reads: CASRTDNYGYTF. CDR3 sequence (DNA): TGCGCCAGCCGGACAGATAACTATGGCTACACCTTC. Full variable domain (rest looked up from reference TRBV5-1 and TRBJ1-2): KAGVTQTPRYLIKTRGQQVTLSCSPISGHRSVSWYQQTPGQGLQFLFEYFSETQRNKGNFPGRFSGRQFSNSRSEMNVSTLELGDSALYLCASRTDNYGYTFGSGTRLTVV.

This sequence joins TRBV3-1 (or the pseudogene TRBV3-2) and TRBJ2-3; 12 bases fit TRBD2. Unmatched junction bases numbered 6, after V lost 4 bases and J lost 4 bases. The CDR3 length is 16 residues. In germline, CDR1 is LGHDT, CDR2 YNNKEL (reference sequence). The CDR3 DNA reads as TGTGCCAGCAGCCGACTACTAGCGGGGGGCTCAGATACGCAGTATTTT. It codes for CASSRLLAGGSDTQYF.

This clone was seen a handful of times. The chain is built from TRBV10-3 and TRBJ1-1; D call uncertain. V lost 3 bases, J lost 3 bases, and 14 bases lay in between. Per the germline V gene, CDR1 is ENHRY and CDR2 is SYGVKD. The CDR3 loop spans 15 amino acids. The CDR3 spells CAISDLGSGDTEAFF. The CDR3 region has the DNA TGTGCCATCAGTGATTTAGGGAGCGGAGACACTGAAGCTTTCTTT.

The genes are TRBV6-5 and TRBJ1-1; weak D call: TRBD1 (5 bases). Trimming stripped 6 bases from V and 4 bases from J, with 12 bases between. The CDR3 loop spans 13 amino acids. The germline V gene has CDR1 MNHEY and CDR2 SVGAGI. DNA of the CDR3: TGTGCCAGCAGACCGACAGACGTCACTGAAGCTTTCTTT. It yields the protein CASRPTDVTEAFF.

In this sample, this clone turned up once. V is TRBV19 and J is TRBJ1-2, with a possible D match to TRBD1 (6 bases). This CDR3 comprises 17 residues. Germline values: CDR1 LNHDA, CDR2 SQIVND (reference sequence). V was trimmed by 5 bases and J by 1 base, leaving 20 bases between them. The CDR3 sequence is CASSPTGGRSFNYGYTF. Written as DNA, the CDR3 is TGTGCCAGTAGTCCGACAGGTGGTCGGAGCTTTAACTATGGCTACACCTTC.

The V gene is TRBV19, the J gene TRBJ1-1, with 10 bases that match TRBD1. With V trimmed by 5 bases and J by 1 base, 7 bases remained unmatched. The CDR3 spans 16 residues. Germline V gene data show CDR1 as LNHDA and CDR2 as SQIVND (reference sequence). CDR3 region: CASSSRTGGGNTEAFF. In DNA form, the CDR3 reads TGTGCCAGTAGTTCCCGGACAGGGGGTGGGAACACTGAAGCTTTCTTT.

This clone was picked up one time. The chain uses TRBV21-1 and TRBJ2-7; the table's D gene call, TRBD2, was not cross checked with the DNA. TRBV21-1 is a known pseudogene. This CDR3 is built from 20 residues. The CDR3 spells CARTLLAGERRGIGCYEQYF. The CDR3 DNA reads as TGTGCCAGAACCCTTCTAGCGGGGGAACGGAGGGGAATAGGGTGCTACGAGCAGTACTTC.

The V call is TRBV6-5, the J call TRBJ1-4; D unresolved. Germline loops: CDR1 MNHEY, CDR2 SVGAGI. The CDR3 totals 14 residues. Trimming removed 8 bases at V and 2 bases at J, with 12 bases between. Here the CDR3 DNA reads TGTGCCAGCCTCCCTACTAGTACTAATGAAAAACTGTTTTTT. Encoded protein: CASLPTSTNEKLFF.

The chain is built from TRBV21-1 and TRBJ2-2; the listed D gene, TRBD2, was not tested against the DNA. TRBV21-1 is deemed a pseudogene. CDR3 length: 20 residues. Here the CDR3 reads CASSPSGTPIVAGGPGELFF. For the CDR3, the DNA is TGTGCCAGCAGCCCCAGCGGCACCCCGATAGTAGCGGGGGGCCCCGGGGAGCTGTTTTTT.

This chain uses TRBV5-1 with TRBJ1-4; D gene ambiguous. V lost 2 bases and J 0 bases, leaving 5 bases between the germline ends. CDR1 and CDR2 from the germline V gene are SGHRS and YFSETQ. The CDR3 consists of 14 residues. The CDR3 DNA follows: TGCGCCAGCAGCTTCGGTGCAACTAATGAAAAACTGTTTTTT. Translated: CASSFGATNEKLFF.

The J gene is TRBJ1-1, the V gene TRBV5-1, with a weak D call TRBD1 (6 bases). The CDR3 is 14 residues long. Trimming stripped 2 bases from V and 8 bases from J, with 16 bases between. Per germline, CDR1 SGHRS and CDR2 YFSETQ. CDR3 coding DNA: TGCGCCAGCAGCTTCGAAAATATACAGGGAGAAGCTTTCTTT. Amino acids: CASSFENIQGEAFF.

The V call is TRBV7-2, the J call TRBJ1-1, with a weak D call TRBD1 (5 bases). The CDR3 runs 13 residues. Germline values: CDR1 SGHTA, CDR2 FQGNSA. Deletions cut 2 bases from V and 4 bases from J, with 8 bases between. The CDR3 loop reads CASSLLGGTEAFF. In DNA, the CDR3 is TGTGCCAGCAGCTTATTGGGGGGCACTGAAGCTTTCTTT. The full variable domain, rest sourced from reference TRBV7-2 and TRBJ1-1, is GAGVSQSPSNKVTEKGKDVELRCDPISGHTALYWYRQSLGQGLEFLIYFQGNSAPDKSGLPSDRFSAERTGGSVSTLTIQRTQQEDSAVYLCASSLLGGTEAFFGQGTRLTVV.